Given below is one T cell receptor (beta chain) in context. What it recognizes is unknown. Via MiXCR, TCRdb re-called the reads, giving one row per CDR3 protein. Altogether a few hundred thousand distinct CDR3 sequences are present, about an eighth being singletons, with the ten largest covering 7.5% to 10%. The sample is drawn from a study of T cell repertoires in cytomegalovirus infection. Study outcomes and limitations: Cumulative public TCR beta family frequency identified carriers of CMV plus the relevant HLA. Ex vivo responses were dominated by HLA-C-restricted CMV-specific TCR beta clonotypes.

The V gene lost 0 bases and the J gene lost 4 bases, with 10 bases spanning the gap. Germline CDR1 and CDR2: DFQATT and SNEGSKA (reference sequence). The CDR3 covers 14 residues. Sequencing was performed on PBMCs. The TCR sequence derives from a human donor in good health (CMV status not recorded). Some clones in this sample may be carry-over from other donors' samples. The chain links TRBV20-1 to TRBJ2-1; a possible D gene is TRBD1 (6 bases). For the CDR3, the DNA is TGCAGTGCTAGAGAACGGGGACATTACAATGAGCAGTTCTTC. Its translation is CSARERGHYNEQFF.